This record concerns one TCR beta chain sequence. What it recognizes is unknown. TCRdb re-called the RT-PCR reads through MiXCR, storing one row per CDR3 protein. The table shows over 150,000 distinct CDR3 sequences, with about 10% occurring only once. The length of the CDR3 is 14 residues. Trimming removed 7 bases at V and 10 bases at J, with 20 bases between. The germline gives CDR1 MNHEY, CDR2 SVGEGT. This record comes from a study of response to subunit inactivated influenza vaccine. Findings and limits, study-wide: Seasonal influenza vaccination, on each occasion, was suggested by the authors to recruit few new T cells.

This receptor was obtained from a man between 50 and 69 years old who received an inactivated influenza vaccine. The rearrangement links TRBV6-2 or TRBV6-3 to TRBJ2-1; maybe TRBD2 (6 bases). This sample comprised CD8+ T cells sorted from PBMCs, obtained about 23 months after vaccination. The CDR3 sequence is CASTRDFSRYEQFF. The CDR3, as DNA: TGTGCCAGCACCAGGGACTTCTCCCGATACGAGCAGTTCTTC.